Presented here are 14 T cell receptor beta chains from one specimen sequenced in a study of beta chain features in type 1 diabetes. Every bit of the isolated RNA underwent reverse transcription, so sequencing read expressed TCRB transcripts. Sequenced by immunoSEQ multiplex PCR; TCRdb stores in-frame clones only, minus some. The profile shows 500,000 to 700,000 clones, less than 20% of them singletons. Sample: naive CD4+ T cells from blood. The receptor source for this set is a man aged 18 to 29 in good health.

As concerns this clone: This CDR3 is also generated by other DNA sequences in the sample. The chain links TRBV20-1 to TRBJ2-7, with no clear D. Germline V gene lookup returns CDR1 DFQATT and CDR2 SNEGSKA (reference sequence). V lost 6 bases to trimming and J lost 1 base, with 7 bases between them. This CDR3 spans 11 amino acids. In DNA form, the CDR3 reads TGCAGTGCAAGGGATTCCTACGAGCAGTACTTC. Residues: CSARDSYEQYF.

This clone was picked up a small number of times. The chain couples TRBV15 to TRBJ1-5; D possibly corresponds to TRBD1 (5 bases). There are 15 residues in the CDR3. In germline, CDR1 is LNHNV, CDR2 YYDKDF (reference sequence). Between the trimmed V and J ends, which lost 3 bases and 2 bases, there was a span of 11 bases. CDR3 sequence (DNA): TGTGCCACCAGCAGCAGGGTCTCGGGCAATCAGCCCCAGCATTTT. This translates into CATSSRVSGNQPQHF.

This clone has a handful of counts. CDR3 sequence reads: CASSIDRGDHNEQFF. The DNA for the CDR3 is TGTGCCAGTAGTATCGACAGGGGCGACCACAATGAGCAGTTCTTC. The rearrangement uses TRBV19 and TRBJ2-1; 8 positions match TRBD1. The germline CDR1 and CDR2 sequences are LNHDA and SQIVND (reference sequence). Trimming took 3 bases from V and 5 from J; bases not matched to a gene: 6. The CDR3 sequence is 15 residues long.

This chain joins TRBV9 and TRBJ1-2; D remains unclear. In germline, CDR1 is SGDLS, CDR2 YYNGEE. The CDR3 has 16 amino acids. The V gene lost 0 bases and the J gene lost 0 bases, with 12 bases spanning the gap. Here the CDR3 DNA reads TGTGCCAGCAGCGTAGATGGGAGGGTTTCTAACTATGGCTACACCTTC. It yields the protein CASSVDGRVSNYGYTF.

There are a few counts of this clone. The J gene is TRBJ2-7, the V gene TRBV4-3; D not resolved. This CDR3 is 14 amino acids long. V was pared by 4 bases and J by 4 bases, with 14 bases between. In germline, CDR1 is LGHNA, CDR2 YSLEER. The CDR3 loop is CASSLHRGRYEQYF. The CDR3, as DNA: TGCGCCAGCAGCCTCCATCGAGGCCGGTACGAGCAGTACTTC.

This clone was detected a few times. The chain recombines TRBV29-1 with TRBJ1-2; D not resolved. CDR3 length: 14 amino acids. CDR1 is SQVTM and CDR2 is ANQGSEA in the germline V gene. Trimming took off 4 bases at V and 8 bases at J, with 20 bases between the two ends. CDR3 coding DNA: TGCAGCGTTGTTGGTCGGACCAATCTCGGAGGCTACACCTTC. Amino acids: CSVVGRTNLGGYTF.

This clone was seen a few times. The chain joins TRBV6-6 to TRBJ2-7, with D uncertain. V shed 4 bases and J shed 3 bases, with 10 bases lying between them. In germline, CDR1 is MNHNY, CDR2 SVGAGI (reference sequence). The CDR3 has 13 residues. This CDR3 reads CASSFRRVYEQYF. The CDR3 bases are TGTGCCAGCAGTTTCCGAAGGGTCTACGAGCAGTACTTC.

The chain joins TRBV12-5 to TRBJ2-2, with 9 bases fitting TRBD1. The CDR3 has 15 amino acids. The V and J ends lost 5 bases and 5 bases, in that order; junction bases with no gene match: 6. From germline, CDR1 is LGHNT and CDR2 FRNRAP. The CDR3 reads CASGPGQGKTGELFF. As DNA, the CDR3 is TGTGCTAGTGGTCCGGGACAGGGCAAAACCGGGGAGCTGTTTTTT.

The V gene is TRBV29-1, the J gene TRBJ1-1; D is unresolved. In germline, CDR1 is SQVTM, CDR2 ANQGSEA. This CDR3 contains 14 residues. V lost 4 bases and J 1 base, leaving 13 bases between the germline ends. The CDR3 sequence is CSVASRISNTEAFF. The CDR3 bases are TGCAGCGTTGCCTCCAGGATATCGAACACTGAAGCTTTCTTT.

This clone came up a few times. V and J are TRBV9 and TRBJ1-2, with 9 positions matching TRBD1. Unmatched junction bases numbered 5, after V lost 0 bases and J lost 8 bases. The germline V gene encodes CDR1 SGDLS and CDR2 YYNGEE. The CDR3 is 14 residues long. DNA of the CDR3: TGTGCCAGCAGCGTAGGTGGGACAGGGCTGGGCTACACCTTC. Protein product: CASSVGGTGLGYTF.

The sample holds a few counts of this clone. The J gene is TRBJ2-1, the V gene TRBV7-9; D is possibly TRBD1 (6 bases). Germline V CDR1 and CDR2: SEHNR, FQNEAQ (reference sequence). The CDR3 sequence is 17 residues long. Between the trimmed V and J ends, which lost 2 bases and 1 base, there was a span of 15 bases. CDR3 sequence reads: CASSLRAGALSYNEQFF. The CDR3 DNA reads TGTGCCAGCAGCTTAAGGGCAGGGGCCCTATCCTACAATGAGCAGTTCTTC.

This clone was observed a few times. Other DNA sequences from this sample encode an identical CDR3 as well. The CDR3 loop is CASSLGVLNTEAFF. Here the CDR3 DNA reads TGCGCCAGCAGCTTGGGGGTCCTGAACACTGAAGCTTTCTTT. The rearrangement links TRBV5-1 to TRBJ1-1; no firm D call. The CDR3 runs to 14 residues. Germline lookup yields CDR1 SGHRS and CDR2 YFSETQ. Trimming took off 0 bases at V and 0 bases at J, with 6 bases between the two ends. Complete variable domain (other parts from reference TRBV5-1 and TRBJ1-1): KAGVTQTPRYLIKTRGQQVTLSCSPISGHRSVSWYQQTPGQGLQFLFEYFSETQRNKGNFPGRFSGRQFSNSRSEMNVSTLELGDSALYLCASSLGVLNTEAFFGQGTRLTVV.

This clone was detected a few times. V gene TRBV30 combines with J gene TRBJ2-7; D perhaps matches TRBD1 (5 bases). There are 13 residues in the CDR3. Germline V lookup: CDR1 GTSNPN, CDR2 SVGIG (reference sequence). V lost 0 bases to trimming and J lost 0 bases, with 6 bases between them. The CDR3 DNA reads TGTGCCTGGAGTGTAGGGGCCTCCTACGAGCAGTACTTC. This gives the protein CAWSVGASYEQYF.

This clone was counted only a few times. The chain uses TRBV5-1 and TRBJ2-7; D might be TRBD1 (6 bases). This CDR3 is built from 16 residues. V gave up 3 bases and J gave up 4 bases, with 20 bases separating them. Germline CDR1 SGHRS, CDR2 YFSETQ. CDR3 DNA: TGCGCCAGCAGCTCTAAACAGGGTCTACAACTTTACGAGCAGTACTTC. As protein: CASSSKQGLQLYEQYF.